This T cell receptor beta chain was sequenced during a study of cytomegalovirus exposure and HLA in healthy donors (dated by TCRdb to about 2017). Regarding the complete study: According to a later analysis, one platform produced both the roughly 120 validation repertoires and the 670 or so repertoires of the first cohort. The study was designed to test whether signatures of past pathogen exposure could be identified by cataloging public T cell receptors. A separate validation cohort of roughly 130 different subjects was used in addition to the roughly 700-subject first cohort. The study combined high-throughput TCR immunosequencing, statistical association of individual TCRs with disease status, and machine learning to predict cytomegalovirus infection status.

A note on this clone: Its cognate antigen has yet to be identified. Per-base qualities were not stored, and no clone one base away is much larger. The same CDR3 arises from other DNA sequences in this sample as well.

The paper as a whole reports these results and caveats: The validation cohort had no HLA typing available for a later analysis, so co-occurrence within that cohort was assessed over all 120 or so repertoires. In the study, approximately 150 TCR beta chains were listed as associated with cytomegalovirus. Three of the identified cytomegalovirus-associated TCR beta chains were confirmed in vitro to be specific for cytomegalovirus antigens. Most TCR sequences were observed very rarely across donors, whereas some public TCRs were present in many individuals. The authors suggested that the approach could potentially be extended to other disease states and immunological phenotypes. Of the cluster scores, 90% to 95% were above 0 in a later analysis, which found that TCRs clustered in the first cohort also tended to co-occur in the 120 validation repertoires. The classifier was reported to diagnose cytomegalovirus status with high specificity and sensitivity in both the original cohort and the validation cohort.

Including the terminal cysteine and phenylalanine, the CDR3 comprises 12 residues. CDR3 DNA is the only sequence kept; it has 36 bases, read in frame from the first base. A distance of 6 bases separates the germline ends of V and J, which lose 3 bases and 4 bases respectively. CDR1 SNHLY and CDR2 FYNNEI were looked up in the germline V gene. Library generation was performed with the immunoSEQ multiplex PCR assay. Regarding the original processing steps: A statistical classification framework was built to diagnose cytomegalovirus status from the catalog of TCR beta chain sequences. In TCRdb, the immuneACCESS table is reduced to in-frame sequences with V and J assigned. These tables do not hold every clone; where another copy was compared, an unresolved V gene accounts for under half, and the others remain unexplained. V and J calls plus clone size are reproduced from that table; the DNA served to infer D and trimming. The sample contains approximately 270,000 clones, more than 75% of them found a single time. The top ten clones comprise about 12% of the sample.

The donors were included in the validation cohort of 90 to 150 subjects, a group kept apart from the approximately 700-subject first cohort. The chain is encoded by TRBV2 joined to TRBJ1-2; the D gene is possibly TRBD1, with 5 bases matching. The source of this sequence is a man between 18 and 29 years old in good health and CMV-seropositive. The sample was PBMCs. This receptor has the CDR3 CASSDDSYGYTF. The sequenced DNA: TGTGCCAGCAGTGATGACAGCTATGGCTACACCTTC.